The subject of this entry is one T cell receptor (beta chain). The antigen is not known. The CDR3 covers 12 residues. V lost 7 bases to trimming and J lost 1 base, with 7 bases between them. CDR1 is SQVTM, CDR2 ANQGSEA, per germline. This sample is part of a study of T cell responses to AZD1222 COVID-19 vaccine. Produced via immunoSEQ multiplex PCR; TCRdb's table is partial and in-frame only. The sample yields about 69,000 clones, 75% to 90% seen once. General study points: Vaccine-associated CD4 TCRs ranged over spike, dominating at 160-218 and 743-854.

The sequencing here drew on peripheral blood, taken on day 0 of AZD1222 vaccination. The sequence came from an adult in good health. This chain links TRBV29-1 with TRBJ2-2; possibly TRBD1 for D (6 bases). The DNA for the CDR3 is TGCAGCGGGGGACAGAACACCGGGGAGCTGTTTTTT. Its protein is CSGGQNTGELFF.